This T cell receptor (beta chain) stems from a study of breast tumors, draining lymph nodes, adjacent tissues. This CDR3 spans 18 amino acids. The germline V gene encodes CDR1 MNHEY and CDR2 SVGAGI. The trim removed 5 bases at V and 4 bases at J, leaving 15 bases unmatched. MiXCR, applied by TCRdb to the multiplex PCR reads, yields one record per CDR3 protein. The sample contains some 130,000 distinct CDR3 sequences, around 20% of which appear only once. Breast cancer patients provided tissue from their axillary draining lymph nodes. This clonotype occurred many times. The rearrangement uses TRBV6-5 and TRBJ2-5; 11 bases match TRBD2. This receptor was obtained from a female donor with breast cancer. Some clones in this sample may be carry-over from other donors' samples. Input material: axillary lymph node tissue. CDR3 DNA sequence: TGTGCCAGCAGTCAGCCGGGAGTAGCGGGAGGGCCCGGAGAGACCCAGTACTTC. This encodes CASSQPGVAGGPGETQYF.